The present TCR beta chain was sequenced within a study of T cells after posttransplantation cyclophosphamide. This clone was found many times. Data came from immunoSEQ multiplex PCR; TCRdb stores just in-frame clones and leaves some out. The profile covers some 46,000 clones, none occurring a single time. CDR3 length: 18 amino acids. Germline lookup yields CDR1 SGHRS and CDR2 YFSETQ. V was clipped by 2 bases and J by 5 bases; unmatched bases: 10. J is TRBJ2-2 and V is TRBV5-1; 12 nucleotides agree with TRBD2. The specimen was PBMCs. The origin of this receptor is a man aged 40-49 years in good health, CMV-negative, and a related stem cell transplant donor. CDR3 sequence (DNA): TGCGCCAGCAGCTTCTCGACTAGCGGGAGTATGAGAACCGGGGAGCTGTTTTTT. Its protein is CASSFSTSGSMRTGELFF.